This TCR beta chain was captured in a study of blood T cell repertoires in COVID-19. Study-wide background: Sites across the United States, Italy and Spain contributed samples from acute and convalescent COVID-19. In each case, the material was cDNA or gDNA derived from T cells, B-cell-depleted T cells, or PBMCs.

Only in-frame clones appear in the TCRdb table, and some are missing; sequencing was by immunoSEQ multiplex PCR. The repertoire holds 150,000 or so clones, with approximately 80% as singletons. Per germline, CDR1 MDHEN and CDR2 SYDVKM. V shed 6 bases and J shed 11 bases, with 14 bases lying between them. This CDR3 is 13 amino acids long. Ages ranged from about 18 to 90 years, with residence in 24 US areas. Recovered participants had two consecutive negative NP/OP PCR tests, healthcare professional clearance, or symptom resolution. The J gene is TRBJ1-6, the V gene TRBV28; a weak D match, TRBD1 (6 bases). The clonotype originates from a woman aged 60-75 years who had recovered from COVID-19. The sample taken for sequencing was PBMCs or T cells enriched from blood (not recorded which). DNA for the CDR3: TGTGCCAGCAGCCCTCCGACAGGTACACCCCTCCACTTT. This codes for CASSPPTGTPLHF.